This note documents a single T cell receptor beta chain sequence. Its specific antigen is unknown. Base qualities are not recorded, but no much larger clone differs from it by a single base. These data originate in a study of T cell changes during pregnancy in multiple sclerosis (dated by TCRdb to the late 2010s). General notes on the study: The study looked at changes in the T cell repertoire across pregnancy in women with multiple sclerosis.

The library came from the immunoSEQ multiplex PCR assay. The table comes from immuneACCESS by way of TCRdb, which keeps in-frame sequences with V and J called. Part of the clones is missing from these tables; in studies checked, under half for an unresolved V gene and the rest for unknown reasons. The sample has 120,000 or so clones on record, approximately 95% of them singletons. Roughly 6.2% of the sample is held by the ten biggest clonotypes. The sequence derives from a female donor with multiple sclerosis, enrolled in a pregnancy study. Material: peripheral blood, obtained before pregnancy.

The nucleotide sequence reads TGTGCTAGTTTCCGAGGGACAGGTGATCCCTACGAGCAGTACTTC. Translated, it gives CASFRGTGDPYEQYF. Recombination linked TRBV27 to TRBJ2-7; a stretch of 8 junction bases matches TRBD1. The CDR3 measures 15 amino acids from cysteine to phenylalanine. The entry retains the CDR3 DNA only, 45 bases that are in frame from base 1. The germline V gene (reference sequence) sets CDR1 to MNHEY and CDR2 to SMNVEV.